This T cell receptor beta chain was recovered during a study of T cell responses to AZD1222 COVID-19 vaccine. The germline V gene encodes CDR1 LNHDA and CDR2 SQIVND (reference sequence). The CDR3 covers 15 residues. J was trimmed by 5 bases and V by 4 bases; bases with no gene match: 8. Method: immunoSEQ multiplex PCR; TCRdb's copy keeps in-frame clones and lacks some. Among 150,000 to 200,000 clones listed, 90% to 95% were seen once. J is TRBJ2-7 and V is TRBV19; 10 positions match TRBD1. This receptor was taken from an adult in good health. The input for sequencing was peripheral blood, taken on day 0 of AZD1222 vaccination. CDR3 sequence reads: CASSTPGQGSDEQYF. The CDR3 DNA reads as TGTGCCAGTAGTACGCCGGGACAGGGGTCGGACGAGCAGTACTTC.